This T cell receptor (beta chain) emerged from a study of neurological immune-mediated disorders. This clonotype came up many times. Its specificity is not known. The cDNA was generated by 5'RACE with 10-nucleotide random UMIs. TCRdb re-called the 5' RACE reads through MiXCR, storing one row per CDR3 protein. This sample has 80,000 or so distinct CDR3 sequences, with 9.4% found just once. CDR1 is KGHSH, CDR2 LQKENI, per germline. V was clipped by 3 bases and J by 3 bases, with 12 bases between them. This CDR3 contains 14 residues. Study outcomes and limitations: The most TCR clonal expansion was seen in HTLV-1-associated myelopathy, whereas the least was seen in multiple sclerosis, below the level in healthy controls.

This clonotype was sampled from a man between 50 and 59 years old in good health. Sequenced material: PBMCs. J is TRBJ2-7 and V is TRBV18; D is uncertain. The CDR3 region is CASSPSEFNYEQYF. Here the CDR3 DNA reads TGTGCCAGCTCACCTTCAGAGTTTAACTACGAGCAGTACTTC. Full variable domain (rest looked up from reference TRBV18 and TRBJ2-7): NAGVMQNPRHLVRRRGQEARLRCSPMKGHSHVYWYRQLPEEGLKFMVYLQKENIIDESGMPKERFSAEFPKEGPSILRIQQVVRGDSAAYFCASSPSEFNYEQYFGPGTRLTVT.